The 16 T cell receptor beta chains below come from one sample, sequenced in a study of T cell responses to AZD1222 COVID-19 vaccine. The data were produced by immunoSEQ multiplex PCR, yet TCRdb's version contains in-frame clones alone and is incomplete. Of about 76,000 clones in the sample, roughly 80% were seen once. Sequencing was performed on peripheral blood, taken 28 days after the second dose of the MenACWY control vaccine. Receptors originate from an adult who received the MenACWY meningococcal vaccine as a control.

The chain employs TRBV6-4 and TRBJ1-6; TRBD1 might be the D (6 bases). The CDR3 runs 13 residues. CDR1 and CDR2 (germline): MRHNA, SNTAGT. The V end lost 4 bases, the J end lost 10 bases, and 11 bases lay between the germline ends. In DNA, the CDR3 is TGTGCCAGCAGTGCCAGGGGAGGATCACCCCTCCACTTT. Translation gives CASSARGGSPLHF.

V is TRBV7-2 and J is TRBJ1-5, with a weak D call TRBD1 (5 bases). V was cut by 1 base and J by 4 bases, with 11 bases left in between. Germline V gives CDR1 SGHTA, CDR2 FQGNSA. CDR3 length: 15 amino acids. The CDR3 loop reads CASSLGGAGNQPQHF. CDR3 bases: TGTGCCAGCAGCTTAGGGGGCGCGGGGAATCAGCCCCAGCATTTT.

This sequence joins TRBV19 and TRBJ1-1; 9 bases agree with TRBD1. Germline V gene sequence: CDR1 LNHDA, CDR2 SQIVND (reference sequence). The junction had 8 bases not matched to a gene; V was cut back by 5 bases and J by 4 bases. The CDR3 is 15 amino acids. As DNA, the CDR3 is TGTGCCAGTAGTCAAAGCGTGACAGGGGGCACTGAAGCTTTCTTT. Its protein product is CASSQSVTGGTEAFF. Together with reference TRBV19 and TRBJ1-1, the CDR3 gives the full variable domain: DGGITQSPKYLFRKEGQNVTLSCEQNLNHDAMYWYRQDPGQGLRLIYYSQIVNDFQKGDIAEGYSVSREKKESFPLTVTSAQKNPTAFYLCASSQSVTGGTEAFFGQGTRLTVV.

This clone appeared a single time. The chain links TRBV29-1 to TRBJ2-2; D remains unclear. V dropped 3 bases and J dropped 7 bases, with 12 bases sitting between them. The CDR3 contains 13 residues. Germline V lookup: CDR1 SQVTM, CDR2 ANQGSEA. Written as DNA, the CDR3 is TGCAGCGTTGAGTACGGGTTCGACGGGGAGCTGTTTTTT. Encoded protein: CSVEYGFDGELFF.

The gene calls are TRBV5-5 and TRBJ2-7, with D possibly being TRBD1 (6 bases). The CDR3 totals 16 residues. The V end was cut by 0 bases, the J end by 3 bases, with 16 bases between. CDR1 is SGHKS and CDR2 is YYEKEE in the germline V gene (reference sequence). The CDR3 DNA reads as TGTGCCAGCAGCTTGGCCCAGGACAGCGGCTACTACGAGCAGTACTTC. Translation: CASSLAQDSGYYEQYF.

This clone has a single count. The CDR3 region is CASSPPPGPPNEKLFF. The CDR3 bases are TGTGCCAGCAGTCCCCCCCCGGGACCCCCGAATGAAAAACTGTTTTTT. J is TRBJ1-4 and V is TRBV28, with D perhaps matching TRBD1 (5 bases). This CDR3 is 16 amino acids long. CDR1 and CDR2 from the germline V gene are MDHEN and SYDVKM. V gave up 5 bases and J gave up 5 bases, with 18 bases separating them. Together with reference TRBV28 and TRBJ1-4, the CDR3 gives the full variable domain: DVKVTQSSRYLVKRTGEKVFLECVQDMDHENMFWYRQDPGLGLRLIYFSYDVKMKEKGDIPEGYSVSREKKERFSLILESASTNQTSMYLCASSPPPGPPNEKLFFGSGTQLSVL.

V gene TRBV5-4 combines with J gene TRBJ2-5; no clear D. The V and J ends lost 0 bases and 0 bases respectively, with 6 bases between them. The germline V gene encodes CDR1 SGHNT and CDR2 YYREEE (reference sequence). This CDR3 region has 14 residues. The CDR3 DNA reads TGTGCCAGCAGCTTGGAGGTCCACCAAGAGACCCAGTACTTC. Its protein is CASSLEVHQETQYF.

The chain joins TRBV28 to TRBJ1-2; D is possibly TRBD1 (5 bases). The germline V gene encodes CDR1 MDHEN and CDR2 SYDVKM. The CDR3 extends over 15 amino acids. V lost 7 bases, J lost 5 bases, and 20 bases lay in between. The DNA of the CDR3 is TGTGCCAGCACTGAAATCGGGTCAGGGTTTTATGGCTACACCTTC. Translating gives CASTEIGSGFYGYTF.

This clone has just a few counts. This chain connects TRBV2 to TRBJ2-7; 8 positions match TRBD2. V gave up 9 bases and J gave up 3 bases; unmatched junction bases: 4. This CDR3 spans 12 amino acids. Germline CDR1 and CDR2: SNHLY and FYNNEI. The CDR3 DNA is TGTGCCAGTCGGGAGGGGGTCTACGAGCAGTACTTC. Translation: CASREGVYEQYF.

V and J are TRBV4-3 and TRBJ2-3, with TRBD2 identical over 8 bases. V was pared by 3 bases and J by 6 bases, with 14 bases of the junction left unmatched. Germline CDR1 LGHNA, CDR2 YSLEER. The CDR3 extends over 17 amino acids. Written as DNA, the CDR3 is TGCGCCAGCAGCCACGGGCCGGGGCGGGGGGCCGGGGATACGCAGTATTTT. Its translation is CASSHGPGRGAGDTQYF.

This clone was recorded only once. The CDR3 region has the DNA TGTGCCAGCAGTAACCAAAATGAAAAACTGTTTTTT. As protein: CASSNQNEKLFF. The rearrangement uses TRBV12-3 or TRBV12-4 and TRBJ1-4; D is unclear. The V and J ends lost 5 bases and 5 bases respectively, with 6 bases between them. The CDR3 loop spans 12 amino acids.

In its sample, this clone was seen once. CDR3 in amino acids: CASSSVGQGQLYEQYF. The CDR3 nucleotides read TGTGCCAGCAGTTCCGTCGGGCAGGGGCAGCTCTACGAGCAGTACTTC. This sequence joins TRBV6-5 and TRBJ2-7; D might be TRBD1 (6 bases). The V end was cut by 4 bases, the J end by 3 bases, with 19 bases between. CDR1 MNHEY and CDR2 SVGAGI come from the germline V gene. This CDR3 spans 16 amino acids.

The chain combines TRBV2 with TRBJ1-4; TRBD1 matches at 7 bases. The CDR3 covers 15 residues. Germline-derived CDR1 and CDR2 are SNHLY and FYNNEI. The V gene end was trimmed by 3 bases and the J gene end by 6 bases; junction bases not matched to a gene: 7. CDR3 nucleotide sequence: TGTGCCAGCAGTGAGGGAGGAACAGGGGATGAAAAACTGTTTTTT. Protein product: CASSEGGTGDEKLFF.

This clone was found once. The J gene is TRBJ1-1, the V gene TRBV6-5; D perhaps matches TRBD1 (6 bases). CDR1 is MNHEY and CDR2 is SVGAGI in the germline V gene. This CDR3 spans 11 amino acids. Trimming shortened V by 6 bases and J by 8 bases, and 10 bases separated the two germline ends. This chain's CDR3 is CASRGGAEAFF. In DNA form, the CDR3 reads TGTGCCAGCAGGGGGGGCGCGGAAGCTTTCTTT.

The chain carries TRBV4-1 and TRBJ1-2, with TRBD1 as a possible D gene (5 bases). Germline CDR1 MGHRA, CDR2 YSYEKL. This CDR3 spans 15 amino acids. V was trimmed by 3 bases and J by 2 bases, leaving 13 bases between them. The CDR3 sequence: CASSQTLDRNYGYTF. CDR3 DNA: TGCGCCAGCAGCCAGACCCTAGACAGAAACTATGGCTACACCTTC.

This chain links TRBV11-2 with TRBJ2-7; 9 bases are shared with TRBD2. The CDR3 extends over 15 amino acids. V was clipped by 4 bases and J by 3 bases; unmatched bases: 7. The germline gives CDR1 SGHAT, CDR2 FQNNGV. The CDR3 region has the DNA TGTGCCAGCAGCTCTCTAGCGGGATGGGGCTACGAGCAGTACTTC. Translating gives CASSSLAGWGYEQYF.